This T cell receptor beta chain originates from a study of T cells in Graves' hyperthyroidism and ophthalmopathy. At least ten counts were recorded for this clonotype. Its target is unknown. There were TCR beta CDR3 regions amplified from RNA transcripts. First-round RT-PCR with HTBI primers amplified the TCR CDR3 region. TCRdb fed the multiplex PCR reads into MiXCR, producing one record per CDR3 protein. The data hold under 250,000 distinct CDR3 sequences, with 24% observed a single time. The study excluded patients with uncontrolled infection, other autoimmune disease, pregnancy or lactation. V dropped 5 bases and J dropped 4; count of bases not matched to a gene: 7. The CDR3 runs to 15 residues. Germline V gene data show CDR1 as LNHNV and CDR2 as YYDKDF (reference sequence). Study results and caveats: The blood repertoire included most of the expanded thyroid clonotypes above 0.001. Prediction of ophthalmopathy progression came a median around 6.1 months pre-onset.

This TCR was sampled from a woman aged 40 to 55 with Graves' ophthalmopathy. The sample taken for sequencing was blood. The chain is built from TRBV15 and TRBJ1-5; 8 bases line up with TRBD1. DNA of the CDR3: TGTGCCACCAGCCGGGCCAGGGGGCAAAATCAGCCCCAGCATTTT. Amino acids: CATSRARGQNQPQHF.